The present entry profiles one T cell receptor (beta chain) with its context. The sample belongs to a study of blood T cell repertoires in COVID-19. The CDR3 is made up of 16 amino acids. Germline V gene lookup returns CDR1 KGHSH and CDR2 LQKENI. Deletions cut 6 bases from V and 7 bases from J, with 22 bases between. Using immunoSEQ multiplex PCR, the repertoire was profiled, and TCRdb retains in-frame clones only, with some absent. The repertoire has some 500,000 clones, roughly 90% of them found once; the top ten carry approximately 2%. Membership in each cohort depended on participant-reported clinical history. The study counted Cohort 3 donors as recovered given two negative PCRs, clearance, or symptom resolution.

The chain combines TRBV18 with TRBJ1-5; the D gene is possibly TRBD1 (6 bases). Input material: PBMCs or T cells enriched from blood (not recorded which). The origin of this receptor is a woman between 40 and 50 years old who had recovered from COVID-19. Written as DNA, the CDR3 is TGTGCCAGCTCGTTTAGGGCCGTACAGGGAAACCAGCCCCAGCATTTT. Translating it yields CASSFRAVQGNQPQHF.